The T cell receptor (beta chain) described here comes from a study of beta chain features in type 1 diabetes. This clone was counted between two and nine times. Reverse transcription of all isolated RNA meant that expressed TCRB transcripts were sequenced. The protocol was immunoSEQ multiplex PCR, while the TCRdb copy is restricted to in-frame clones and leaves out a portion. The sample has tens of thousands of clones, around 32% seen once. Looked up from germline, CDR1 is LGHNA and CDR2 is YSLEER. The CDR3 runs 14 residues. Between the trimmed V and J ends, which lost 1 base and 8 bases, there was a span of 11 bases.

The rearrangement links TRBV4-3 to TRBJ1-4; no firm D call. Sequencing input: stem cell memory CD4+ T cells from blood. This clonotype originated in a woman aged 18-29 years in good health. For the CDR3, the DNA is TGCGCCAGCAGCCAAGGACACGGAGGGGAAAAACTGTTTTTT. It is translated as CASSQGHGGEKLFF.